Shown below are 8 T cell receptor beta chains from a single sample sequenced in a study of OX40 agonist ivuxolimab in advanced cancers. The protocol was immunoSEQ multiplex PCR, while the TCRdb copy is restricted to in-frame clones and leaves out a portion. The sample shows approximately 75,000 clones, under 95% of them seen only once. The sample was CD4+ or CD8+ T cells sorted from blood, taken in a trial of the OX40 agonist ivuxolimab. These receptor sequences come from an adult with an advanced solid tumor such as melanoma, head and neck, liver or kidney cancer.

V and J are TRBV9 and TRBJ2-6, with TRBD2 matching over 7 bases. CDR1 is SGDLS, CDR2 YYNGEE, per germline. CDR3 size: 15 residues. Trimming cost V 4 bases and J 8 bases; bases outside gene matches: 9. The CDR3 loop reads CASSPRMGGTNVLTF. CDR3 DNA: TGTGCCAGCAGCCCACGAATGGGGGGGACCAACGTCCTGACTTTC.

This clone was seen only once. The gene calls are TRBV19 and TRBJ2-7; 11 nucleotides align to TRBD1. Germline assignment: CDR1 LNHDA and CDR2 SQIVND (reference sequence). V shed 6 bases, J shed 2 bases, and the junction held 3 bases outside the gene matches. The CDR3 has 14 residues. CDR3: CASSGTGGPYEQYF. CDR3 nucleotides: TGTGCCAGTAGCGGGACAGGGGGACCCTACGAGCAGTACTTC.

The chain has TRBV7-9 and TRBJ1-4; D is unresolved. Germline CDR1 SEHNR, CDR2 FQNEAQ (reference sequence). This CDR3 has 15 residues. Trimming stripped 3 bases from V and 0 bases from J, with 8 bases between. CDR3 in amino acids: CASSFNGATNEKLFF. DNA of the CDR3: TGTGCCAGCAGCTTTAATGGGGCAACTAATGAAAAACTGTTTTTT. The full variable domain, its missing parts supplied by reference TRBV7-9 and TRBJ1-4, is DTGVSQNPRHKITKRGQNVTFRCDPISEHNRLYWYRQTLGQGPEFLTYFQNEAQLEKSRLLSDRFSAERPKGSFSTLEIQRTEQGDSAMYLCASSFNGATNEKLFFGSGTQLSVL.

V and J are TRBV7-9 and TRBJ2-7; no definite D call. V gave up 5 bases and J gave up 3 bases, with 11 bases separating them. Germline lookup yields CDR1 SEHNR and CDR2 FQNEAQ (reference sequence). The CDR3 loop spans 13 amino acids. CDR3 protein: CASSPRVGYEQYF. The CDR3, as DNA: TGTGCCAGCAGCCCCCGAGTTGGCTACGAGCAGTACTTC.

The chain links TRBV2 to TRBJ1-5, with D perhaps TRBD1 (5 bases). Germline CDR1 is SNHLY and CDR2 is FYNNEI. This CDR3 is built from 14 residues. V was trimmed by 2 bases and J by 2 bases, leaving 7 bases between them. CDR3 sequence (DNA): TGTGCCAGCAGTGAATTCAGGGGCAATCAGCCCCAGCATTTT. Its protein product is CASSEFRGNQPQHF.

The rearrangement links TRBV21-1 to TRBJ2-5. TRBV21-1 is a known pseudogene. This CDR3 is built from 17 residues. The CDR3 is CASSRGPPGPGMETQYF. The CDR3 DNA reads TGTGCCAGCAGCAGAGGACCTCCGGGACCGGGGATGGAGACCCAGTACTTC.

The J gene is TRBJ2-3, the V gene TRBV28; 13 positions match TRBD2. CDR1 is MDHEN, CDR2 SYDVKM, per germline. The CDR3 contains 19 residues. V trimming: 3 bases; J trimming: 6 bases; junction bases outside the gene matches: 15. The CDR3 DNA follows: TGTGCCAGCAGTTTGCTGGGGGCGCAACTAGCGGGAGGGTCCGATACGCAGTATTTT. Residues: CASSLLGAQLAGGSDTQYF.

V gene TRBV4-1 combines with J gene TRBJ1-1, with a tentative D call TRBD1 (5 bases). V shed 2 bases and J shed 0 bases, with 10 bases lying between them. The germline gives CDR1 MGHRA, CDR2 YSYEKL. The CDR3 totals 15 residues. The DNA for the CDR3 is TGCGCCAGCAGCCAAAATTCGGGGGTGAACACTGAAGCTTTCTTT. Protein product: CASSQNSGVNTEAFF.